This TCR beta chain was recorded in a study of immune heterogeneity within non-small cell lung tumors. Amplification of the TCR beta CDR3 was achieved through multiplex PCR with 32 V and 13 J primers. Each CDR3 protein gets one entry after TCRdb re-called the multiplex PCR reads with MiXCR. The sample shows 9,500 to 10,000 distinct CDR3 sequences, 30% to 35% of them seen only once. Study findings and constraints: T-cell receptor beta clonotypes at high frequency differed largely between individual patients. Local tumor mutational burden, with an R of roughly 0.3, correlated moderately but significantly with local T-cell clonality.

As concerns this clonotype: The antigen remains undetermined.

With 3 bases clipped from V and 7 bases from J, the junction kept 8 bases outside the gene matches. The CDR3 runs 15 residues. The germline V gene encodes CDR1 SGHDT and CDR2 YYEEEE. At approximately 570 ng per sample, bulk tumor genomic DNA provided the template. Surgery yielded several widely spaced biopsies per primary tumor. Untreated, newly diagnosed non-small cell lung cancer patients underwent curative surgery. Individuals who provided samples were patients with newly diagnosed non-small cell lung cancer who were having surgery with curative intent. The sequence was obtained from a man between 60 and 75 years old with non-small cell lung cancer. Sequenced: lung tumor tissue. The chain joins TRBV5-6 to TRBJ1-5, with 9 positions matching TRBD1. The CDR3 loop reads CASSYRGTGWQPQHF. For the CDR3, the DNA is TGTGCCAGCAGCTATAGAGGGACAGGGTGGCAGCCCCAGCATTTT.